This T cell receptor (beta chain) is from a study of shared clonotypes between healthy human individuals (TCRdb year 2020). Study-wide context: Three men and two women, aged 18 to 49 years, made up the cohort. Different laboratories and diverse techniques were used to prepare libraries and sequence TCR repertoires, to increase sequencing depth and limit assay-specific biases. Leukapheresis yielded between about 0.85 and 10 billion PBMCs per donor. For each donor, CD4 naive and CD4 memory were each given three plates, CD8 naive was given two plates, and CD8 memory was given one plate. To estimate repertoire size and how much clonotype sharing occurs between individuals, the study deeply sequenced the blood TCR repertoires of roughly 5 healthy adults.

Using the deep immunoSEQ assay, TCR CDR3 regions were amplified from genomic DNA by multiplex PCR. Extracted genomic DNA from each cell subset was spread evenly across all wells of several immunoSEQ 96-well plates, with each plate serving as a replicate. For sorted subsets, 200 to 250 ng of genomic DNA, equivalent to some 30,000 T cell genomes, went into each replicate PCR. Purified libraries were measured with a Qubit 3.0 fluorometer, size-checked on a Bioanalyzer 2100, and measured again with the KAPA Library Quantification kit. Every immunoSEQ 96-well plate was sequenced on a separate single-read 150-cycle Illumina NextSeq 550 flow cell. On the authors' methods: Because the immunoSEQ output included only junctional sequences and no quality scores, the filtering could not be the same as the filtering used for full-length reads. Sequences were annotated with PyIR, a Python wrapper for IgBLAST v1.9, using IMGT germline references to assign V/J genes and CDR3. Any read was removed if the V/J assignment was weak (E-value above 1e-6), the CDR3 was missing, or the read contained stop codons, out-of-frame junctions, or ambiguous translated residues. V3J clonotypes were defined as sequences sharing an identical inferred V gene, J gene, and CDR3 amino acid sequence. The percentage overlap between two repertoires was calculated by dividing the number of shared unique clonotypes by the size of the smaller repertoire. Repertoire richness was assessed with RTK rarefaction, the Chao1 estimator, and Recon v2.1 estimates of unobserved clonotypes. Generation probabilities for all TCRbeta clonotypes obtained by the gDNA method from several donors were computed using OLGA. TCRdb mirrors the immuneACCESS table, restricted to in-frame sequences. Some clones are absent from its copies; in checked studies, under half trace to an unresolved V gene, and the reason for the others is unknown. Clonal size and the V and J genes are those of that table, whereas D and trimming came from the DNA. This sample is represented by about 380,000 clones; 90% to 98% of them were singletons. The biggest ten clones account for 0.32% of the sample.

Donors were healthy HIV-negative adults with no recently reported acute infections or vaccinations. Every donor was a Caucasian adult residing in Nashville, Tennessee, USA. CD8 memory samples combined magnetically selected CD45RO+ cells with CCR7-negative CD45RA+ effector memory (TemRA) cells. Blood was collected by leukapheresis, and PBMCs were isolated by Ficoll-Histopaque density gradient centrifugation and then cryopreserved in liquid nitrogen vapor phase. Analytical flow cytometry was used to check the purity and quantity of each magnetically sorted T cell population. From each sorted fraction, genomic DNA was isolated and quantified by UV absorbance on a Nanodrop 2000c. The CDR3 has 12 amino acids, counting the end cysteine and phenylalanine. Of all the DNA, just the CDR3 is kept, 36 bases in frame from base 1. Based on the germline V gene (reference sequence), the CDR1 and CDR2 sequences are GTSNPN and SVGIG. Trimming at the junction amounts to 2 bases on V and 5 bases on J, and the germline ends lie 9 bases apart.

Broad study findings and their caveats: Incomplete sequencing was indicated by rarefaction of sorted-subset datasets, despite the large sequencing depth. Clonotypes shared by all four sorted-subset donors showed higher generation probabilities than non-shared clonotypes. Pairwise subsampling indicated that sequencing depth was expected to affect the degree of clonotype sharing among donors. Estimated clonotype richness was generally larger for naive than for memory subsets. Across a handful of donors, 5% to 6% of naive CD4, 3.5% of naive CD8, approximately 2.5% of memory CD4, and approximately 0.42% of memory CD8 clonotypes were shared. Only blood was sampled, and tissue TCR repertoires likely differ from those in blood. The small number of donors limited the genetic and exposure-history diversity represented.

In the case of this clone: The antigen it recognizes is unknown. No much larger clone exists at a distance of one base, and base qualities are not known.

This clonotype originated in a man in his thirties or forties in good health. The rearranged chain carries TRBV30 and TRBJ2-5, with the D segment possibly TRBD1 or TRBD2, each aligning over 5 bases. The sample consisted of memory CD8+ T cells sorted from blood. Interpreted using the paper, the cell subset or site label stands for: CD45RO+ cells pooled with CCR7-negative TemRA cells. The CDR3 sequence is CAWSWDRETQYF. The DNA reads TGTGCCTGGAGTTGGGACCGGGAGACCCAGTACTTC.